These 6 T cell receptor beta chains came from one sample sequenced in a study of T cells in Graves' hyperthyroidism and ophthalmopathy. Amplification targeted TCR beta CDR3 regions from RNA transcripts. With the HTBI primer set, the TCR CDR3 went through a first round of RT-PCR. A single record per CDR3 protein comes from TCRdb applying MiXCR to the multiplex PCR reads. The sample contains over 700,000 distinct CDR3 sequences, roughly 40% of which appear only once. Input material: blood. The receptors originated from a man younger than 35 with Graves' hyperthyroidism.

In its sample, this clonotype was seen many times. The genes are TRBV29-1 and TRBJ1-3; D may be TRBD1 (5 bases). The V end was cut by 1 base, the J end by 0 bases, with 13 bases between. Germline values: CDR1 SQVTM, CDR2 ANQGSEA. CDR3 length: 16 residues. This CDR3 is CSVEGTLGCSGNTIYF. The DNA for the CDR3 is TGCAGCGTTGAAGGGACACTCGGATGCTCTGGAAACACCATATATTTT.

This clonotype was found many times. V usage is TRBV10-3 and J usage is TRBJ1-1, with 10 bases that match TRBD1. V lost 10 bases and J lost 4; bases outside the gene matches: 6. Germline assignment: CDR1 ENHRY and CDR2 SYGVKD. The length of the CDR3 is 13 residues. For the CDR3, the DNA is TGTGCCACCGGGACAGGGGAGCGCACTGAAGCTTTCTTT. This translates into CATGTGERTEAFF.

As regards this clonotype: The junction shows a germline mismatch at one end, possibly a read error. This sequence joins TRBV7-7 and TRBJ2-7; D perhaps matches TRBD2 (5 bases). Germline loops: CDR1 SSHAT, CDR2 FNYEAQ (reference sequence). This CDR3 has 15 residues. CDR3 sequence (DNA): TGTGCTAGCAGCTCCATCCGGGAACCTTTCTACGAGCAGTACTTC. As protein: CASSSIREPFYEQYF.

This sequence joins TRBV5-1 and TRBJ1-3; unclear D gene. This CDR3 is built from 13 residues. Germline V CDR1 and CDR2: SGHRS, YFSETQ. V was clipped by 4 bases and J by 5 bases, with 10 bases between them. Written as DNA, the CDR3 is TGCGCCAGCAGCCCGGAGAACCGAAACACCATATATTTT. Encoded protein: CASSPENRNTIYF.

This rearrangement joins TRBV5-1 to TRBJ2-2; 10 bases fit TRBD1. Germline CDR1 is SGHRS and CDR2 is YFSETQ. The CDR3 is made up of 15 amino acids. With 1 base clipped from V and 6 bases from J, the junction kept 3 bases outside the gene matches. CDR3 DNA sequence: TGCGCCAGCAGCTTGCGGACAGGGGGTGCCGGGGAGCTGTTTTTT. Translating it yields CASSLRTGGAGELFF.

This clonotype was recorded a few times. The V and J genes are TRBV14 and TRBJ1-2; maybe TRBD1 (5 bases). The CDR3 is made up of 16 amino acids. The germline CDR1 and CDR2 sequences are SGHDN and FVKESK. Trimming cost V 0 bases and J 11 bases, with 22 bases left between them. CDR3 bases: TGTGCCAGCAGCCAAGAAGTCCAGGGAATAATGGTTCGGTACACCTTC. Its translation is CASSQEVQGIMVRYTF. Full variable domain (outside the CDR3, taken from reference TRBV14 and TRBJ1-2): EAGVTQFPSHSVIEKGQTVTLRCDPISGHDNLYWYRRVMGKEIKFLLHFVKESKQDESGMPNNRFLAERTGGTYSTLKVQPAELEDSGVYFCASSQEVQGIMVRYTFGSGTRLTVV.